Sequencing of this TCR beta chain was carried out in a study of T cell responses to AZD1222 COVID-19 vaccine. In the study overall: Both about-4-week and about-12-week second-dose recipients were combined.

Germline V gives CDR1 MNHEY, CDR2 SMNVEV (reference sequence). The CDR3 is made up of 15 amino acids. V was pared by 5 bases and J by 0 bases, with 11 bases between. Study-wide results and limits: Sampling that yielded the repertoires occurred only after the peak T cell response.

The protocol was immunoSEQ multiplex PCR, while the TCRdb copy is restricted to in-frame clones and leaves out a portion. The sample yields around 110,000 clones, 91% seen once. Turning to this clone: The target antigen is unknown.

The source is an adult in good health. The rearrangement links TRBV27 to TRBJ2-1, with D hard to call. The sequences come from peripheral blood, collected on day 0 of AZD1222 vaccination. CDR3 DNA sequence: TGTGCCAGCAGTCCCCAGTCGAGCTCCTACAATGAGCAGTTCTTC. It is translated as CASSPQSSSYNEQFF.